This T cell receptor beta chain was profiled in a study of early T cells in non-severe SARS-CoV-2 infection. For the study at large: Sequenced bulk RNA came from whole blood that was unsorted, and chains were unpaired.

This CDR3 is built from 17 residues. The trim removed 6 bases at V and 0 bases at J, leaving 15 bases unmatched. Germline V CDR1 and CDR2: DFQATT, SNEGSKA (reference sequence). The TCR library protocol attached unique molecular identifiers to the individual cDNA molecules. MiXCR, applied by TCRdb to the 5' RACE reads, yields one record per CDR3 protein. The table has 100,000 to 150,000 distinct CDR3 sequences, about 15% seen once. The TCR comes from an adult who was a healthcare worker with PCR-confirmed SARS-CoV-2 infection or an uninfected control (not recorded which). What was sequenced was whole blood. The chain carries TRBV20-1 and TRBJ2-3, with 7 bases lining up with TRBD2. CDR3 protein: CSAGGDHGAGSTDTQYF. CDR3 sequence (DNA): TGCAGTGCGGGAGGGGACCACGGTGCGGGGAGCACAGATACGCAGTATTTT.